What follows describes a single TCR beta chain. The ends were cut back, 2 bases at V and 0 bases at J, with 5 bases in the middle. The CDR3 contains 14 residues. The V gene's germline CDR1 is LNHDA and CDR2 SQIVND (reference sequence). The data stem from a study of blood T cell repertoires in COVID-19. Study-level background: The samples span acute and convalescent COVID-19 from the United States, Italy and Spain. PBMCs, B-cell-depleted T cells, or T cells provided the cDNA or gDNA that made up the material.

Authors' processing steps: Reference gene primer amplification in the assay estimated nucleated cell counts. TCRdb's table, derived via immunoSEQ multiplex PCR, lists solely in-frame clones and lacks some. V, J and clone size are taken as reported in that table, and D and trimming were inferred from the DNA itself. The data contain under 300,000 clones, over 75% of them singletons. This clonotype originated in a woman aged 40 to 55 who had recovered from COVID-19. The rearrangement links TRBV19 to TRBJ1-3, with no clear D. Sequenced: peripheral blood. CDR3 sequence (DNA): TGTGCCAGTAGTATACGGGACTCTGGAAACACCATATATTTT. This translates into CASSIRDSGNTIYF.